The entry below gives a single T cell receptor (beta chain) sequence along with its context. Its target is not known. 60 Vbeta and 13 Jbeta primers were used in PCR. Repertoires were generated with immunoSEQ multiplex PCR, while TCRdb's copy carries only in-frame clones and drops some. The sample includes roughly 130,000 clones, roughly three quarters of them seen just once. Germline values: CDR1 SQVTM, CDR2 ANQGSEA. V dropped 7 bases and J dropped 0 bases, with 12 bases sitting between them. The CDR3 is 13 amino acids. Healthy individuals who donated bone marrow served as the donors. The data were taken from a study of cytomegalovirus exposure and HLA in healthy donors. Overall study findings and caveats: In a later analysis, across HLA loci, associated TCR counts were highest for DRB1, lowest for HLA-C.

The material sequenced was PBMCs. The receptor's source is a female donor in good health and CMV-seronegative. The chain carries TRBV29-1 and TRBJ1-1; D unresolved. The CDR3 coding sequence is TGCAGCGGGCTCCCTCCACTGAACACTGAAGCTTTCTTT. It codes for CSGLPPLNTEAFF.